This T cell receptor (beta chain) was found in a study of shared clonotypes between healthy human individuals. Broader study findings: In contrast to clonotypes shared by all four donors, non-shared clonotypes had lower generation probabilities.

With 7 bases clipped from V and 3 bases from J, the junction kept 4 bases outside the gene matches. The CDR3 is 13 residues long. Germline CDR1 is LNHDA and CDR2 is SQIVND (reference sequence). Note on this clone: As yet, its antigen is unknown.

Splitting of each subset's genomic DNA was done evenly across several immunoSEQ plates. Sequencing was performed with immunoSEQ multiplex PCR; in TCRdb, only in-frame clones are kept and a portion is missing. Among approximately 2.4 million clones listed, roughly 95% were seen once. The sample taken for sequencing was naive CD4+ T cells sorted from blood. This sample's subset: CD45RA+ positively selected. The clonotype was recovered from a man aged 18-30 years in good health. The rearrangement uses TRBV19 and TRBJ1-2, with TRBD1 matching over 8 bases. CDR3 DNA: TGTGCCAGTACCGCGACAGGGGACTATGGCTACACCTTC. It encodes CASTATGDYGYTF.